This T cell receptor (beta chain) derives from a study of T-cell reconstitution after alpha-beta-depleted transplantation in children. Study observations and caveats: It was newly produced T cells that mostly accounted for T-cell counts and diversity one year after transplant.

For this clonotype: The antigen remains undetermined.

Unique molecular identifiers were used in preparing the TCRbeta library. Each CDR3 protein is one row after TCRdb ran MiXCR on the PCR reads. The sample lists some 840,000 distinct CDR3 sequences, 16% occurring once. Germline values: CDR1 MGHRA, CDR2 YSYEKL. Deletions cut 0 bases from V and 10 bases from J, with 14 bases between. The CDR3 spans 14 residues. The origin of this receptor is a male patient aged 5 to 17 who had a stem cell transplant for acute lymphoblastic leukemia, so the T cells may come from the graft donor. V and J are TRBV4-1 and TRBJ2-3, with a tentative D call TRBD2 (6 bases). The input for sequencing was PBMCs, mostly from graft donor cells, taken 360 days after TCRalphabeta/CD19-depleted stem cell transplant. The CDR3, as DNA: TGCGCCAGCAGCCAAGAATTCTCCGGGACTGCGCAGTATTTT. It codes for CASSQEFSGTAQYF.